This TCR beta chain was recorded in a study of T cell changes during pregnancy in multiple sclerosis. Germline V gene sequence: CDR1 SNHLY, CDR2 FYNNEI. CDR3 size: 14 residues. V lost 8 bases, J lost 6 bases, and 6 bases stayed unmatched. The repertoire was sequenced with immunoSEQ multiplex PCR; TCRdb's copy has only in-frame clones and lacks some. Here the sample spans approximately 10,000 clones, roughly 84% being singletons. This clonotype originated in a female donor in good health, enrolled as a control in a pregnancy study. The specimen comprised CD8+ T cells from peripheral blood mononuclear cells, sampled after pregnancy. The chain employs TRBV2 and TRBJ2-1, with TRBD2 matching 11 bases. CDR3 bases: TGTGCCAGCGCCGGGACTAGCGGAACCAATGAGCAGTTCTTC. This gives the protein CASAGTSGTNEQFF.